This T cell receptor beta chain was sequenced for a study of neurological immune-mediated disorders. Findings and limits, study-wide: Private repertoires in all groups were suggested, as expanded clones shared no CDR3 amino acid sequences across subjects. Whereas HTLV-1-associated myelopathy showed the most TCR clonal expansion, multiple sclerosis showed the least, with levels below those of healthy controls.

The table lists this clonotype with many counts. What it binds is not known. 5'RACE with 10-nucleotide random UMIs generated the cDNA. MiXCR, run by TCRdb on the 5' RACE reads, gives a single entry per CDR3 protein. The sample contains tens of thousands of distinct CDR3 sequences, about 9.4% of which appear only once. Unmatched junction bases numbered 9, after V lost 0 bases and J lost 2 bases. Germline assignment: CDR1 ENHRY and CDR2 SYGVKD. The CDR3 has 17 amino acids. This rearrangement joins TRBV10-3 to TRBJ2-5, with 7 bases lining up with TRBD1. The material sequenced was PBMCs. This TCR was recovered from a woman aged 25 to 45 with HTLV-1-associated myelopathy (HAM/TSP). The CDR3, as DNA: TGTGCCATCAGTGAGTCGCCGGGACAGAAGATACAAGAGACCCAGTACTTC. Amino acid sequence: CAISESPGQKIQETQYF.